Below, 17 T cell receptor beta chains from the same sample are listed, as sequenced in a study of shared clonotypes between healthy human individuals. The naive CD8 fraction comprised CD45RO-negative cells positively selected for CCR7 and excluded terminally differentiated effector memory CD45RA+ cells. Using immunoSEQ multiplex PCR, the repertoire was profiled, and TCRdb retains in-frame clones only, with some absent. Of millions of clones listed, roughly 91% are singletons. Sequenced input: naive CD8+ T cells from PBMCs. The receptor set was obtained from a man aged 18 to 30 in good health. Some clones in this sample may be carry-over from other donors' samples.

This chain connects TRBV4-3 to TRBJ2-7; a weak D match, TRBD2 (6 bases). The CDR3 totals 15 residues. Trimming took off 4 bases at V and 0 bases at J, with 13 bases between the two ends. Germline V CDR1 and CDR2: LGHNA, YSLEER. The CDR3 region is CASSPRWDSSYEQYF. The CDR3 DNA follows: TGCGCCAGCAGCCCCAGATGGGACTCCTCCTACGAGCAGTACTTC.

The chain has TRBV4-1 and TRBJ2-7, with D unresolved. Trimming took 1 base from V and 3 from J, leaving 10 bases between them. The length of the CDR3 is 14 residues. Germline V gives CDR1 MGHRA, CDR2 YSYEKL. This CDR3 is CASSQVGFGYEQYF. The CDR3 bases are TGCGCCAGCAGCCAAGTCGGTTTTGGCTACGAGCAGTACTTC.

CDR3 nucleotide sequence: TGTGCTAGTGGTTTGTCCCCCCGGCTAGCGGGAGGTGAGCAGTTCTTC. Protein product: CASGLSPRLAGGEQFF. The chain links TRBV12-5 to TRBJ2-1, with 11 bases lining up with TRBD2. V trimming: 2 bases; J trimming: 9 bases; junction bases outside the gene matches: 9. CDR3 size: 16 residues. Germline CDR1 and CDR2: LGHNT and FRNRAP.

The chain has TRBV6-6 and TRBJ2-7; D remains unclear. Trimming pared 2 bases from V and 6 bases from J, leaving 11 bases between. Looked up from germline, CDR1 is MNHNY and CDR2 is SVGAGI (reference sequence). CDR3 length: 13 amino acids. For the CDR3, the DNA is TGTGCCAGCAGTTACGGGCTAGTCGGCGAGCAGTACTTC. As protein: CASSYGLVGEQYF.

Concerning this clone itself: Within the sample, other DNA sequences also encode this same CDR3. This sequence joins TRBV19 and TRBJ2-7, with D possibly TRBD1 on 5 matching bases. The V gene lost 1 base and the J gene lost 3 bases, with 7 bases spanning the gap. Germline CDR1 and CDR2: LNHDA and SQIVND (reference sequence). The CDR3 is made up of 13 amino acids. The CDR3 bases are TGTGCCAGTAGTATAGGACAGAACTACGAGCAGTACTTC. This encodes CASSIGQNYEQYF.

V usage is TRBV27 and J usage is TRBJ1-1, with no clear D. CDR1 and CDR2 from the germline V gene are MNHEY and SMNVEV (reference sequence). The CDR3 length is 13 residues. V gave up 7 bases and J gave up 0 bases, with 9 bases separating them. The CDR3 coding sequence is TGTGCCAGCACCAAAAGTCTGAACACTGAAGCTTTCTTT. Its protein product is CASTKSLNTEAFF.

V gene TRBV7-9 combines with J gene TRBJ2-1; 9 positions agree with TRBD2. CDR1 is SEHNR and CDR2 is FQNEAQ in the germline V gene (reference sequence). This CDR3 is 15 amino acids long. V was pared by 7 bases and J by 5 bases, with 9 bases of the junction left unmatched. CDR3 bases: TGTGCCAGCACCGAGCGGGAGGCCCCCCACAATGAGCAGTTCTTC. This gives the protein CASTEREAPHNEQFF.

The chain links TRBV7-9 to TRBJ2-7; the D gene is possibly TRBD2 (6 bases). CDR3 length: 14 amino acids. The germline V and J ends were trimmed by 5 bases and 2 bases, with 13 bases remaining between them. Per the germline V gene, CDR1 is SEHNR and CDR2 is FQNEAQ (reference sequence). CDR3 bases: TGTGCCAGCAGCCCGGGACTGACTGCCTACGAGCAGTACTTC. Translating gives CASSPGLTAYEQYF.

This sequence joins TRBV28 and TRBJ1-2, with D uncertain. Germline values: CDR1 MDHEN, CDR2 SYDVKM. V lost 2 bases to trimming and J lost 3 bases, with 10 bases between them. CDR3 size: 14 residues. Here the CDR3 reads CASSLNGRDYGYTF. The CDR3 coding sequence is TGTGCCAGCAGTTTAAATGGACGGGACTATGGCTACACCTTC.

The V call is TRBV7-3, the J call TRBJ2-3; 8 positions agree with TRBD2. Per germline, CDR1 SGHTA and CDR2 FQGTGA. This CDR3 is built from 16 residues. The junction had 13 bases not matched to a gene; V was cut back by 5 bases and J by 6 bases. The CDR3 protein is CASSPPPSGSGDTQYF. In DNA form, the CDR3 reads TGTGCCAGCAGCCCGCCACCTAGCGGGTCAGGGGATACGCAGTATTTT.

The chain is built from TRBV11-2 and TRBJ1-1; no clear D gene. Looked up from germline, CDR1 is SGHAT and CDR2 is FQNNGV. The ends were cut back, 5 bases at V and 4 bases at J, with 14 bases in the middle. The CDR3 has 14 residues. CDR3 amino acids: CASSEPVSGTEAFF. CDR3 nucleotide sequence: TGTGCCAGCAGCGAGCCAGTGAGCGGCACTGAAGCTTTCTTT.

This sequence joins TRBV28 and TRBJ1-2; no reliable D call. This CDR3 spans 17 amino acids. Germline CDR1 is MDHEN and CDR2 is SYDVKM. V was trimmed by 5 bases and J by 0 bases, leaving 19 bases between them. The CDR3, as DNA: TGTGCCAGCAGTCCAGCTACCAGTAAGACATCTAACTATGGCTACACCTTC. It codes for CASSPATSKTSNYGYTF.

The V call is TRBV13, the J call TRBJ2-1; 10 positions match TRBD2. The CDR3 runs 14 residues. The germline V gene encodes CDR1 PRHDT and CDR2 FYEKMQ (reference sequence). Losses at the gene ends were 5 bases for V and 6 bases for J; bases not matched to a gene: 4. The CDR3 region is CASSVLAGINEQFF. DNA for the CDR3: TGTGCCAGCAGCGTACTAGCGGGGATCAATGAGCAGTTCTTC.

Notes on this clone: The same CDR3 also results from other DNA sequences found in this sample. J is TRBJ2-1 and V is TRBV5-6; D gene ambiguous. Germline V gene data show CDR1 as SGHDT and CDR2 as YYEEEE. The V gene lost 0 bases and the J gene lost 5 bases, with 3 bases spanning the gap. The CDR3 covers 12 residues. The CDR3 here is CASSLGNNEQFF. CDR3 nucleotide sequence: TGTGCCAGCAGCTTGGGGAACAATGAGCAGTTCTTC.

The J gene is TRBJ1-5, the V gene TRBV27, with D perhaps TRBD1 (5 bases). V gave up 9 bases and J gave up 2 bases, with 17 bases separating them. Germline V gene lookup returns CDR1 MNHEY and CDR2 SMNVEV (reference sequence). This CDR3 comprises 15 residues. Here the CDR3 DNA reads TGTGCCAGTCGGGCAGGGAGTTTTGGCAATCAGCCCCAGCATTTT. Its translation: CASRAGSFGNQPQHF.

The chain uses TRBV7-9 and TRBJ2-7; 7 nucleotides align to TRBD2. CDR1 and CDR2 (germline): SEHNR, FQNEAQ (reference sequence). J was trimmed by 6 bases and V by 5 bases; bases with no gene match: 10. This CDR3 has 14 amino acids. The CDR3 nucleotides are TGTGCCAGCAGCGCAAAGGGAGGGACGGGCGAGCAGTACTTC. Protein product: CASSAKGGTGEQYF.

This clone was observed a few times. Given a much more abundant clone one base away, this may be a read error. The same CDR3 can be traced to other DNA sequences in this sample. The chain recombines TRBV9 with TRBJ1-1; D remains unclear. V was clipped by 2 bases and J by 3 bases, with 5 bases between them. Germline V gene lookup returns CDR1 SGDLS and CDR2 YYNGEE. The CDR3 is made up of 12 amino acids. The chain's CDR3 is CASSVGDTEAFF. For the CDR3, the DNA is TGTGCCAGCAGCGTCGGGGACACTGAAGCTTTCTTT.